This T cell receptor beta chain was identified in a study of CD4+ T cells in melanoma (dated by TCRdb to 2022 to 2024). Regarding the study in general: Neoantigen-specific CD4+ T cells in human melanoma were what the study investigated.

Patients with melanoma were used as donors. Library preparation was by the immunoSEQ multiplex PCR assay. TCRdb retrieved this table from immuneACCESS and kept in-frame rearrangements only. Not all clones are present; in checked studies, unresolved V genes account for under half, and no reason is known for the remainder. This sample holds some 47,000 clones; roughly 89% were observed only once. 12% of the sample belongs to the ten largest clones. Study-wide findings and limitations: According to the report, neoantigen-specific CD4+ T cells in melanoma displayed diverse differentiation states. The report described a correlation between neoantigen-specific CD4+ T cells and the function of CD8+ T cells, macrophages and B cells.

Regarding this clone: Its antigen has not been determined. Base quality data are lacking; no much larger clone is found one base away.

The CDR3, from cysteine to phenylalanine, totals 12 residues. The entry retains the CDR3 DNA only, 36 bases that are in frame from base 1. Germline trimming amounts to 7 bases on V and 8 bases on J, with 4 as the count of junction bases outside the gene matches. CDR1 and CDR2, looked up from the germline V gene, are MNHEY and SVGAGI. Recombination joined TRBV6-5 with TRBJ2-1, and TRBD2 matches 8 of the central bases. The sequenced sample consisted of peripheral blood. The TCR was taken from a human donor with melanoma. CDR3 region: CASTRGGDEQFF. The DNA reads TGTGCCAGCACCCGGGGGGGGGATGAGCAGTTCTTC.